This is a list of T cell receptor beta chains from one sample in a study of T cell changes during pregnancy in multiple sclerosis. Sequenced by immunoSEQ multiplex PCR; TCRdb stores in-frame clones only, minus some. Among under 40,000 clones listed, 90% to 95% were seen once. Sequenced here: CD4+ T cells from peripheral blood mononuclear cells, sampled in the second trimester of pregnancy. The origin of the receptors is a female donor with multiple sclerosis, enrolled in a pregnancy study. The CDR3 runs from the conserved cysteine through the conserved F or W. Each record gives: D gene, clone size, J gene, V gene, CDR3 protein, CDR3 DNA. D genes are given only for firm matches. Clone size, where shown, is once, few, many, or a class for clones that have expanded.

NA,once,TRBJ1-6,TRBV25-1,CASMSSYNSPLHF,TGTGCCAGCATGAGCTCCTATAATTCACCCCTCCACTTT
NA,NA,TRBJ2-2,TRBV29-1,CSGMLDSSNTGELFF,TGCAGCGGCATGCTGGACAGTTCGAACACCGGGGAGCTGTTTTTT
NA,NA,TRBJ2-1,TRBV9,CASSVEWAENEQFF,TGTGCCAGCAGCGTAGAATGGGCCGAGAATGAGCAGTTCTTC
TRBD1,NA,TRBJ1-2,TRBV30,CAWSWYRGDGYTF,TGTGCCTGGAGTTGGTACAGGGGTGACGGCTACACCTTC
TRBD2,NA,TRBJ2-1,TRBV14,CASSLRLAGGNEQFF,TGTGCCAGCAGCCTTCGACTAGCGGGGGGCAATGAGCAGTTCTTC
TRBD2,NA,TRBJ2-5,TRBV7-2,CASSPGGRETQYF,TGTGCCAGCAGCCCCGGGGGGAGGGAGACCCAGTACTTC
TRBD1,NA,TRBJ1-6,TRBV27,CASSPRQGRDSPLHF,TGTGCCAGCAGTCCCCGACAGGGGAGGGATTCACCCCTCCACTTT
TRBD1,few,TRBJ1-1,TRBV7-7,CAVWDRKNTEAFF,TGTGCCGTCTGGGACAGGAAGAACACTGAAGCTTTCTTT
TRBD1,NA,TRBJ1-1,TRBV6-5,CASSRQGPTEAFF,TGTGCCAGCAGTCGACAGGGTCCCACTGAAGCTTTCTTT
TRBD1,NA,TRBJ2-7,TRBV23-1,CASSSFWTPGQGYEQYF,TGCGCCAGCAGTTCATTTTGGACCCCGGGACAGGGCTACGAGCAGTACTTC
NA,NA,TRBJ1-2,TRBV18,CASSPSKGSYYGYTF,TGTGCCAGCTCACCATCGAAGGGGTCCTACTATGGCTACACCTTC
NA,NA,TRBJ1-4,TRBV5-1,CASSLSGNNEKLFF,TGCGCCAGCAGCTTGTCGGGGAATAATGAAAAACTGTTTTTT
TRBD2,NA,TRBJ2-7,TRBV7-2,CASSPRTSGSYEQYF,TGTGCCAGCAGCCCAAGGACTAGCGGGAGCTACGAGCAGTACTTC
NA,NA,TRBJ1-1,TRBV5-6,CASSLAEGNTEAFF,TGTGCCAGCAGCTTGGCCGAGGGGAACACTGAAGCTTTCTTT
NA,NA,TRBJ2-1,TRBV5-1,CASSLAPNNEQFF,TGCGCCAGCAGCTTGGCCCCAAACAATGAGCAGTTCTTC
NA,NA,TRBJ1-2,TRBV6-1,CASSVGEQVGYTF,TGTGCCAGCAGTGTAGGGGAACAGGTTGGCTACACCTTC
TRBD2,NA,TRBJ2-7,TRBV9,CASSPRVGLAGGREQYF,TGTGCCAGCAGCCCCCGAGTCGGGCTAGCGGGAGGGCGCGAGCAGTACTTC
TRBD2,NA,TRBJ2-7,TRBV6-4,CASRVGTSGPYEQYF,TGTGCCAGCAGAGTCGGGACTAGCGGACCCTACGAGCAGTACTTC
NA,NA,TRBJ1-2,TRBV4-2,CASSREVGYYGYTF,TGTGCCAGCAGCCGAGAAGTGGGCTACTATGGCTACACCTTC
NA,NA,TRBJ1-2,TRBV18,CASSPVREVYGYTF,TGTGCCAGCTCACCTGTCAGGGAGGTATATGGCTACACCTTC
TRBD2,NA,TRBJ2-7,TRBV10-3,CAIRGASGNSYEQYF,TGTGCCATCAGGGGGGCTAGCGGGAACTCCTACGAGCAGTACTTC
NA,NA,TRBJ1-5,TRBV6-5,CASSYSSGFNQPQHF,TGTGCCAGCAGTTACTCTTCAGGGTTCAATCAGCCCCAGCATTTT
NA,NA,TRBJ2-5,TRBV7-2,CASRTLRLEETQYF,TGTGCCAGCAGGACCCTACGGCTAGAAGAGACCCAGTACTTC
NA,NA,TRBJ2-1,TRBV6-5,CASTEQGRSYNEQFF,TGTGCCAGCACCGAACAGGGTCGCTCCTACAATGAGCAGTTCTTC
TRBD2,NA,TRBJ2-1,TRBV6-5,CASSSPGLAGGDEQFF,TGTGCCAGCAGTTCACCGGGACTAGCGGGGGGGGATGAGCAGTTCTTC
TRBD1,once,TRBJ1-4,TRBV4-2,CASSPTTGGARDEKLFF,TGTGCCAGCAGCCCGACTACAGGGGGCGCGCGGGATGAAAAACTGTTTTTT
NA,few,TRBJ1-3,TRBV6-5,CASRTTGSSGNTIYF,TGTGCCAGCAGGACAACAGGGAGCTCTGGAAACACCATATATTTT
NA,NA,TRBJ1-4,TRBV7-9,CASSFVEQGGEKLFF,TGTGCCAGCAGCTTCGTTGAGCAGGGAGGAGAAAAACTGTTTTTT
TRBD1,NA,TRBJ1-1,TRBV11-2,CASSLVLGQGAKNTEAFF,TGTGCCAGCAGCTTAGTCTTGGGACAGGGGGCTAAGAACACTGAAGCTTTCTTT
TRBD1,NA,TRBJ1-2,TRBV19,CASSIYGDRDSYGYTF,TGTGCCAGTAGTATATATGGCGACAGGGATTCCTATGGCTACACCTTC
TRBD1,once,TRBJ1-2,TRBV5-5,CASSLSPGGLGDYGYTF,TGTGCCAGCAGCTTGTCCCCAGGGGGCCTCGGTGACTATGGCTACACCTTC
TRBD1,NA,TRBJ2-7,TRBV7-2,CASSEGQGRASYEQYF,TGTGCCAGCAGCGAGGGACAGGGCCGTGCGTCCTACGAGCAGTACTTC